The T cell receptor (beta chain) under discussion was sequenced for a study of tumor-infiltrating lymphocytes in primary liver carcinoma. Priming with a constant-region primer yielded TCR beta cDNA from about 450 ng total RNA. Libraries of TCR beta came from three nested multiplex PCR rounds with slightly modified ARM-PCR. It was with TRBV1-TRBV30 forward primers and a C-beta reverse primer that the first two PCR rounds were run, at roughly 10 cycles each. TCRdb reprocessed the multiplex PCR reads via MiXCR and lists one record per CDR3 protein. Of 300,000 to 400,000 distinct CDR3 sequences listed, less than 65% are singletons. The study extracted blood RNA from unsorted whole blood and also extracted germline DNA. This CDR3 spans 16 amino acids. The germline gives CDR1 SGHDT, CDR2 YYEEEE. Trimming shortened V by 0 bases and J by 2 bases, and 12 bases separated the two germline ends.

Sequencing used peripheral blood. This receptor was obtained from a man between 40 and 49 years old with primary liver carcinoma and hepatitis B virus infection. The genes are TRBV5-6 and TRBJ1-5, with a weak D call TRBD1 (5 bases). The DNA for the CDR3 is TGTGCCAGCAGCTTGGCCTGGGGCCCCGGCAATCAGCCCCAGCATTTT. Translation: CASSLAWGPGNQPQHF.